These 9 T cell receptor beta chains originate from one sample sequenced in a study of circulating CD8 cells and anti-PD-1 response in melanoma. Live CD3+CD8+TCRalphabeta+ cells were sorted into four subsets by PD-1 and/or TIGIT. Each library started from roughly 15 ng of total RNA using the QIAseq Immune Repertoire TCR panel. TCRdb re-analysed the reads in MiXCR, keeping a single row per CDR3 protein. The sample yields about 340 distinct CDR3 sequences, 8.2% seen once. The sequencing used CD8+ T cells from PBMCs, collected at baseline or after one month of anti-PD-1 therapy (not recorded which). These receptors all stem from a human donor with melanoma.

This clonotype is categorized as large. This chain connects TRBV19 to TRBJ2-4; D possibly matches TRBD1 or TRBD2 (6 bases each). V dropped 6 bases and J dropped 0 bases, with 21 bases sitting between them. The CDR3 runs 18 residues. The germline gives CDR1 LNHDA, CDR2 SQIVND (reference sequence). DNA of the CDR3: TGTGCCAGTAGGGCCGCGGGACAAGCCTTACTAGCCAAAAACATTCAGTACTTC. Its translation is CASRAAGQALLAKNIQYF.

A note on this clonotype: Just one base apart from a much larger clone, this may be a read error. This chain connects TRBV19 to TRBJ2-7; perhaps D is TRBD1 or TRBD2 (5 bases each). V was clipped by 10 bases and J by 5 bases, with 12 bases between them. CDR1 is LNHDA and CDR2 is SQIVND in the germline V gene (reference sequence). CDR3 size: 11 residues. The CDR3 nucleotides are TGTGCCACCTCAGGGACCCACGAGCAGTACTTC. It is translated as CATSGTHEQYF.

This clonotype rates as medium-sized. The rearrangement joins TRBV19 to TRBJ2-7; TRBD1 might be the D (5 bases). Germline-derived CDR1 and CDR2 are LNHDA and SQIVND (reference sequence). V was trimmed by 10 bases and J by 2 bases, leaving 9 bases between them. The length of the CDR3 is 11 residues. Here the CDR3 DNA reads TGTGCCACCTCAGGGACCTACGAGCAGTACTTC. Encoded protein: CATSGTYEQYF.

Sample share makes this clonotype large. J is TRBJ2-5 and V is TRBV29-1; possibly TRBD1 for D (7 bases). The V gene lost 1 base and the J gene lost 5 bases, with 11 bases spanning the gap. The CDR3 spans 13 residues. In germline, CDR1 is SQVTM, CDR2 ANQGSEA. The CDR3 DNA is TGCAGCGTTGAAGGCGCAGGGGGGGAGACCCAGTACTTC. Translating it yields CSVEGAGGETQYF.

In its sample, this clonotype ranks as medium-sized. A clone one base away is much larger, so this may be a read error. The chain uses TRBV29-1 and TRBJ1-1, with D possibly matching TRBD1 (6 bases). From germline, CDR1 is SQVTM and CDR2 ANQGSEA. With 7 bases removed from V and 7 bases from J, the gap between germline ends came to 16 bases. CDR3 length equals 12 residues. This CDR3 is CSGLGGQNEAFF. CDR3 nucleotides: TGCAGCGGTCTCGGGGGGCAAAATGAAGCTTTCTTT.

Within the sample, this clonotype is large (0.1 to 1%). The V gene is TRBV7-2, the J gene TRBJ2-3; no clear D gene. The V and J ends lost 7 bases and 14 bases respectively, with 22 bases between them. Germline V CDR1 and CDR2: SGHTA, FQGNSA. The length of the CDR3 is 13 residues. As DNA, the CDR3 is TGTGCCAGCAAGCCTAGTGGTCGCTTCCAAGGGTATTTT. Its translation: CASKPSGRFQGYF.

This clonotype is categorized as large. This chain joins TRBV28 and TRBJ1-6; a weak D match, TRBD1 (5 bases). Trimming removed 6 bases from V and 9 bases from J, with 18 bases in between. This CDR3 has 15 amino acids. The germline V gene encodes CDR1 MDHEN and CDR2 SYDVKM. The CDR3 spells CASSYPAGSASPLHF. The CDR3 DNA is TGTGCCAGCAGCTACCCTGCAGGGTCAGCTTCACCCCTCCACTTT. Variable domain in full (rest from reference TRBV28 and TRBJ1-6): DVKVTQSSRYLVKRTGEKVFLECVQDMDHENMFWYRQDPGLGLRLIYFSYDVKMKEKGDIPEGYSVSREKKERFSLILESASTNQTSMYLCASSYPAGSASPLHFGNGTRLTVT.

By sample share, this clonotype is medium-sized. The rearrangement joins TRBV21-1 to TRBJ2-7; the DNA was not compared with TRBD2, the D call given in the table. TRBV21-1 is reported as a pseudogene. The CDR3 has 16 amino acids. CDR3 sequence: CASSKTGLASSYEQYF. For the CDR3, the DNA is TGTGCCAGCAGCAAGACTGGACTAGCCTCCTCCTACGAGCAGTACTTC.

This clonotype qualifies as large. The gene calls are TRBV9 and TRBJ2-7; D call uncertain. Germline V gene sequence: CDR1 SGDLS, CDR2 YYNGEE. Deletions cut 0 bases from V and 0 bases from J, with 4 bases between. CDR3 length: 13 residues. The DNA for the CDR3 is TGTGCCAGCAGCGTAGGAGTCTCCTACGAGCAGTACTTC. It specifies CASSVGVSYEQYF.